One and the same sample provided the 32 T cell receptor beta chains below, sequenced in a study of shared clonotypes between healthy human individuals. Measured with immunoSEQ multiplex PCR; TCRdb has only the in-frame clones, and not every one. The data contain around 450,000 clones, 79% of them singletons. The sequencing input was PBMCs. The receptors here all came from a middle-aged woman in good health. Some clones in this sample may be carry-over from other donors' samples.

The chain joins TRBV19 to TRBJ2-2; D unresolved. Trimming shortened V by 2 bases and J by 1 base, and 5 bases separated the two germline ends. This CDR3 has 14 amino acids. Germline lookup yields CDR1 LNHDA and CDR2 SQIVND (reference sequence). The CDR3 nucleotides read TGTGCCAGTAGTATAATGGGGAACACCGGGGAGCTGTTTTTT. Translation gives CASSIMGNTGELFF. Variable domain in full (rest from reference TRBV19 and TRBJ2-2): DGGITQSPKYLFRKEGQNVTLSCEQNLNHDAMYWYRQDPGQGLRLIYYSQIVNDFQKGDIAEGYSVSREKKESFPLTVTSAQKNPTAFYLCASSIMGNTGELFFGEGSRLTVL.

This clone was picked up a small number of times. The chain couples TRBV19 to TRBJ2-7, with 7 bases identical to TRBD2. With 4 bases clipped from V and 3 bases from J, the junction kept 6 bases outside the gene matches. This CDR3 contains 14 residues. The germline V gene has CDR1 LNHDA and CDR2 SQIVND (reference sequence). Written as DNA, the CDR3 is TGTGCCAGTAGTAGTCAGGGACTACTCTACGAGCAGTACTTC. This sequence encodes CASSSQGLLYEQYF.

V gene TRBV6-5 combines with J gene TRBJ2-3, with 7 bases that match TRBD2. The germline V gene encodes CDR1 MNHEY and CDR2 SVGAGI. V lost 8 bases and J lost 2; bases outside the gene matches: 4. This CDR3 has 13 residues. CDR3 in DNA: TGTGCCAGCGGCGGGACTAACACAGATACGCAGTATTTT. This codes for CASGGTNTDTQYF.

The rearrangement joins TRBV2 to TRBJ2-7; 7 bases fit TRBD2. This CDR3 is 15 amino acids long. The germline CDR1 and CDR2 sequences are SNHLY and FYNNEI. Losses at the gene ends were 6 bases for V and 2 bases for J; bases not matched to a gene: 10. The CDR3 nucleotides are TGTGCCAGCAGAGCCCCAGGGAGGGGTGCCTACGAGCAGTACTTC. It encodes CASRAPGRGAYEQYF.

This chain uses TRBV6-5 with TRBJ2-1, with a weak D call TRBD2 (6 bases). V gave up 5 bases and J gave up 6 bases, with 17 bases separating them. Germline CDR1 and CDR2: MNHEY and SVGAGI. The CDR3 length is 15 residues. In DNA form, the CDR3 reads TGTGCCAGCAGTCCCCGGACGGTGGGAGGCAATGAGCAGTTCTTC. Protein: CASSPRTVGGNEQFF.

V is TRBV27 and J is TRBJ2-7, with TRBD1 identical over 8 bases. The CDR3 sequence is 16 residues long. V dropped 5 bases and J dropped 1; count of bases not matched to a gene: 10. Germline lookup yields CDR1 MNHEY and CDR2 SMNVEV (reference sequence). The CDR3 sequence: CASSTLDRGISYEQYF. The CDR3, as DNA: TGTGCCAGCAGTACCCTCGACAGGGGTATTTCCTACGAGCAGTACTTC.

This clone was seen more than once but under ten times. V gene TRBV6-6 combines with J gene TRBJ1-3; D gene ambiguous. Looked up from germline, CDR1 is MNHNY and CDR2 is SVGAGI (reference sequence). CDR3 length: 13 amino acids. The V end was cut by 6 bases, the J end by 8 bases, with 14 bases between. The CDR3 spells CASSRTLRDTIYF. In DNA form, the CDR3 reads TGTGCCAGCAGCCGTACACTGCGGGACACCATATATTTT.

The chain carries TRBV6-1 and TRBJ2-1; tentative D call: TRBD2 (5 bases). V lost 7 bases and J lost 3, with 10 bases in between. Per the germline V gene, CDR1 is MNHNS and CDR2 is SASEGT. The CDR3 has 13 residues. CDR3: CASTRTRYNEQFF. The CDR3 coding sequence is TGTGCCAGCACCCGGACTCGCTACAATGAGCAGTTCTTC.

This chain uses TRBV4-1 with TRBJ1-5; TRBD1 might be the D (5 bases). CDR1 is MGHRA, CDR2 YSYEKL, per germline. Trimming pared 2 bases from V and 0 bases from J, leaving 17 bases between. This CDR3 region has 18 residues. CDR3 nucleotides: TGCGCCAGCAGCCAATACTACCCGGGACCTAATAGCAATCAGCCCCAGCATTTT. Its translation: CASSQYYPGPNSNQPQHF.

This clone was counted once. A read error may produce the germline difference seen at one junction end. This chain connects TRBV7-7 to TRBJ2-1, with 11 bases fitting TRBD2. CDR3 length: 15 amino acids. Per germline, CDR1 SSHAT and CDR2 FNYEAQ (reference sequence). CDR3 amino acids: CASSYGLAGDNEQFF. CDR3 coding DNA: TGTGCTAGCAGCTACGGACTAGCGGGCGACAATGAGCAGTTCTTC. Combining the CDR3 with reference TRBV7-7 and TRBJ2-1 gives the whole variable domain GAGVSQSPRYKVTKRGQDVTLRCDPISSHATLYWYQQALGQGPEFLTYFNYEAQPDKSGLPSDRFSAERPEGSISTLTIQRTEQRDSAMYRCASSYGLAGDNEQFFGPGTRLTVL.

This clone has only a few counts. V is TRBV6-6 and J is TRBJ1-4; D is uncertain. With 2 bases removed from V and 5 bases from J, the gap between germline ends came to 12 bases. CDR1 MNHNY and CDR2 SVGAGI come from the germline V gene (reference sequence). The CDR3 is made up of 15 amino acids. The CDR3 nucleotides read TGTGCCAGCAGTTACAAGGCGTTGGGAAATGAAAAACTGTTTTTT. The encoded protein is CASSYKALGNEKLFF.

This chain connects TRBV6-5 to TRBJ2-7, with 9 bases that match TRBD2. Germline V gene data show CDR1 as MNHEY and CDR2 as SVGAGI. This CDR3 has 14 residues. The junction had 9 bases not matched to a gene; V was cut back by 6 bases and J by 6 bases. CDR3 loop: CASRKAAGGGEQYF. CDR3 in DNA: TGTGCCAGCAGAAAAGCAGCGGGAGGCGGCGAGCAGTACTTC.

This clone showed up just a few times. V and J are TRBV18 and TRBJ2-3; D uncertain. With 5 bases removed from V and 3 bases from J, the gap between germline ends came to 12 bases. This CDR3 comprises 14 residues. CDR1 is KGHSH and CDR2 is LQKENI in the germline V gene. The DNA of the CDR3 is TGTGCCAGCTCAGGTCGAACCCGAACAGATACGCAGTATTTT. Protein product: CASSGRTRTDTQYF.

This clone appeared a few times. CDR3: CSVGSDRGLGLAFF. The CDR3 DNA sequence: TGCAGCGTCGGGTCGGACAGGGGCCTAGGATTGGCTTTCTTT. The chain combines TRBV29-1 with TRBJ1-1; 9 bases match TRBD1. The junction had 16 bases not matched to a gene; V was cut back by 6 bases and J by 11 bases. Germline CDR1 is SQVTM and CDR2 is ANQGSEA. CDR3 size: 14 residues.

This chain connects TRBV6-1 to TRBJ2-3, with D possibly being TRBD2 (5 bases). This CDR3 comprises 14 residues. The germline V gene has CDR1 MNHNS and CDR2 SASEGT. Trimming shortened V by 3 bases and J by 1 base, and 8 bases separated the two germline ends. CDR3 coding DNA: TGTGCCAGCAGTGATAAGGGAGGCACAGATACGCAGTATTTT. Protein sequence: CASSDKGGTDTQYF.

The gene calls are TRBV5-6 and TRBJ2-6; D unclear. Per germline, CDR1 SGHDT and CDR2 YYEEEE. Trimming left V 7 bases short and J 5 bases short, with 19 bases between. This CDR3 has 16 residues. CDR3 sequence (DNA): TGTGCCAGCGTGAATTACAATAGTCGTCGGGCCAACGTCCTGACTTTC. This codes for CASVNYNSRRANVLTF. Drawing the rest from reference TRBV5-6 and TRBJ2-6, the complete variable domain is DAGVTQSPTHLIKTRGQQVTLRCSPKSGHDTVSWYQQALGQGPQFIFQYYEEEERQRGNFPDRFSGHQFPNYSSELNVNALLLGDSALYLCASVNYNSRRANVLTFGAGSRLTVL.

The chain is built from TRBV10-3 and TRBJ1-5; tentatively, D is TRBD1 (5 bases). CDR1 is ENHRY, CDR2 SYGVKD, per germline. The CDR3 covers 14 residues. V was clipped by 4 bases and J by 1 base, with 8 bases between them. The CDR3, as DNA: TGTGCCATCAGTGGGGGGGGGAGCAATCAGCCCCAGCATTTT. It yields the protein CAISGGGSNQPQHF.

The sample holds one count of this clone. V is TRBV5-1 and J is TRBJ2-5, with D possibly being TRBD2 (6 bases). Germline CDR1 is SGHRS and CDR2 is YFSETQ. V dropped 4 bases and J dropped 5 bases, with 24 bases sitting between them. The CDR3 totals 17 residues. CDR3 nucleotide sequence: TGCGCCAGCAGCCCGTCCCAAATAGTGGGAGGCAGGGAGACCCAGTACTTC. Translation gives CASSPSQIVGGRETQYF.

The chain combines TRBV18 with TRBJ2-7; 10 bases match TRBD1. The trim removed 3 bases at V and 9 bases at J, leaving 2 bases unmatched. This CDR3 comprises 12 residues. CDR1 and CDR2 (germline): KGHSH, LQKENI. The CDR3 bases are TGTGCCAGCTCACCGGGACAGGGGTGGCAGTACTTC. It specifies CASSPGQGWQYF. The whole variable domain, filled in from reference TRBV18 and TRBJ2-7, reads NAGVMQNPRHLVRRRGQEARLRCSPMKGHSHVYWYRQLPEEGLKFMVYLQKENIIDESGMPKERFSAEFPKEGPSILRIQQVVRGDSAAYFCASSPGQGWQYFGPGTRLTVT.

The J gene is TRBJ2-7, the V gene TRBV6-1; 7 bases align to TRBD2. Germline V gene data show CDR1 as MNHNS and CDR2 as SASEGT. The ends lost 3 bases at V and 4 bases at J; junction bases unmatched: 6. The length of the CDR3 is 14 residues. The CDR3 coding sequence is TGTGCCAGCAGTGAGCCGGGACTACTATACGAGCAGTACTTC. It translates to CASSEPGLLYEQYF.

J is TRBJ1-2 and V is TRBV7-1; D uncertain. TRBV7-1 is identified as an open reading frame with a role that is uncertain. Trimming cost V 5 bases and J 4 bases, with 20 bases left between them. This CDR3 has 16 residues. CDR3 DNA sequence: TGTGCCAGCAGCGAGTACACTCACGGAAAGACCTATGGCTACACCTTC. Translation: CASSEYTHGKTYGYTF.

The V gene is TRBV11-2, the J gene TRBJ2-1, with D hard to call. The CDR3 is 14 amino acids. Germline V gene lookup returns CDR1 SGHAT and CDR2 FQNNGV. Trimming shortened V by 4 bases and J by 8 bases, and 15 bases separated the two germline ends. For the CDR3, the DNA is TGTGCCAGCAGCTCCTACTGGGCGCGACATGAGCAGTTCTTC. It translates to CASSSYWARHEQFF.

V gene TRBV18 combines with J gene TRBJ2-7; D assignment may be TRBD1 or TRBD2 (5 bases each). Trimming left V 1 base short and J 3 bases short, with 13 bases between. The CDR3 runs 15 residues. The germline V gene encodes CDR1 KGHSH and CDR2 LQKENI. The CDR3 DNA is TGTGCCAGCTCACCACGGGACCCAAGCTTCTACGAGCAGTACTTC. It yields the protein CASSPRDPSFYEQYF. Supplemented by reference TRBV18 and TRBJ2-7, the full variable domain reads NAGVMQNPRHLVRRRGQEARLRCSPMKGHSHVYWYRQLPEEGLKFMVYLQKENIIDESGMPKERFSAEFPKEGPSILRIQQVVRGDSAAYFCASSPRDPSFYEQYFGPGTRLTVT.

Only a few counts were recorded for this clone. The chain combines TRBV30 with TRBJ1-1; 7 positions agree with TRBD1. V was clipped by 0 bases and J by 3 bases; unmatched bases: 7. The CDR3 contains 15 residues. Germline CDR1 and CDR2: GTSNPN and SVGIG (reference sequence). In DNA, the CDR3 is TGTGCCTGGAGTGTTCCGACAGGGTTTTACACTGAAGCTTTCTTT. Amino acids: CAWSVPTGFYTEAFF. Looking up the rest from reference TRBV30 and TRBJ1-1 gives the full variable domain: SQTIHQWPATLVQPVGSPLSLECTVEGTSNPNLYWYRQAAGRGLQLLFYSVGIGQISSEVPQNLSASRPQDRQFILSSKKLLLSDSGFYLCAWSVPTGFYTEAFFGQGTRLTVV.

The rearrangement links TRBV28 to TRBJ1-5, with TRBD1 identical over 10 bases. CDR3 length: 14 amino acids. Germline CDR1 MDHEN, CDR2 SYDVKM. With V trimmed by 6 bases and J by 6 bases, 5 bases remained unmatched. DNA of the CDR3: TGTGCCAGCAGAGGGACAGGGGAGGGTCAGCCCCAGCATTTT. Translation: CASRGTGEGQPQHF. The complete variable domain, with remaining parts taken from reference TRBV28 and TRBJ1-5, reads DVKVTQSSRYLVKRTGEKVFLECVQDMDHENMFWYRQDPGLGLRLIYFSYDVKMKEKGDIPEGYSVSREKKERFSLILESASTNQTSMYLCASRGTGEGQPQHFGDGTRLSIL.

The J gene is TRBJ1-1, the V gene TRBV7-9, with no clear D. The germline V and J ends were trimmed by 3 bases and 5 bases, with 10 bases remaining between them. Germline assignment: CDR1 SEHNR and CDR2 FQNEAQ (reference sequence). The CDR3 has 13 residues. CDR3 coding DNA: TGTGCCAGCAGCTTGAACTCACTAACTGAAGCTTTCTTT. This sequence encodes CASSLNSLTEAFF. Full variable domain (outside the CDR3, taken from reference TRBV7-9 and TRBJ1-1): DTGVSQNPRHKITKRGQNVTFRCDPISEHNRLYWYRQTLGQGPEFLTYFQNEAQLEKSRLLSDRFSAERPKGSFSTLEIQRTEQGDSAMYLCASSLNSLTEAFFGQGTRLTVV.

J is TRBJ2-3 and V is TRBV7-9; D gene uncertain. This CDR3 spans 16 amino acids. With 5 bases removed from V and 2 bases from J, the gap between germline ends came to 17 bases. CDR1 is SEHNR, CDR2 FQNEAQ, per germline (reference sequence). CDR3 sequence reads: CASSHPAADSTDTQYF. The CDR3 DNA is TGTGCCAGCAGCCACCCGGCGGCAGACTCCACAGATACGCAGTATTTT.

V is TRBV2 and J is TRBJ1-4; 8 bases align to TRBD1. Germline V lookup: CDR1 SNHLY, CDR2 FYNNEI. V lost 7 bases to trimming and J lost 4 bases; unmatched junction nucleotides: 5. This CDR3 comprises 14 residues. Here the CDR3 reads CASTGQGRNEKLFF. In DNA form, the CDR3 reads TGTGCCAGCACCGGACAGGGCCGTAATGAAAAACTGTTTTTT.

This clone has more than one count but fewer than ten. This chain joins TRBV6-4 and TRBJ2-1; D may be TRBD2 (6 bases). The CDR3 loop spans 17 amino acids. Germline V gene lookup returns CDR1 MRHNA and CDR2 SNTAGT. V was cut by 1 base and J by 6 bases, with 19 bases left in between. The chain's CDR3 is CASSDYEKKLAANEQFF. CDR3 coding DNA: TGTGCCAGCAGTGACTACGAAAAAAAATTAGCGGCCAATGAGCAGTTCTTC.

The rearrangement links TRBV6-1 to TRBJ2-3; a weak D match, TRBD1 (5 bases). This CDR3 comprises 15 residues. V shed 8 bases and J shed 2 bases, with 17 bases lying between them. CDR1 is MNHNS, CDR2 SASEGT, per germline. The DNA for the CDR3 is TGTGCCAGCCACAGGACCTTAGGATACACAGATACGCAGTATTTT. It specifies CASHRTLGYTDTQYF.

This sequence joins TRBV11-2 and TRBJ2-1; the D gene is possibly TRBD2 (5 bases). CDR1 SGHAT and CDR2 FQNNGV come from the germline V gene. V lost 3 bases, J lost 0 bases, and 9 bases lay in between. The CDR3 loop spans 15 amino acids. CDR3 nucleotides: TGTGCCAGCAGCTTGGGCGGGCTCTCCTACAATGAGCAGTTCTTC. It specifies CASSLGGLSYNEQFF.

CDR3 DNA: TGTGCCAGCAGCAAAAGTACCGGGGAGCTGTTTTTT. Its translation: CASSKSTGELFF. This chain joins TRBV11-1 and TRBJ2-2; no reliable D call. The CDR3 runs 12 residues. CDR1 SGHAT and CDR2 FQDESV come from the germline V gene (reference sequence). Trimming removed 5 bases from V and 5 bases from J, with 6 bases in between.